A single sample gave rise to the 30 T cell receptor beta chains below, sequenced in a study of technical replicates of blood from a handful of donors (dated by TCRdb to the late 2010s). The method was the immunoSEQ multiplex PCR assay. TCRdb mirrors the immuneACCESS table, restricted to in-frame sequences. Some clones are absent from its copies; in checked studies, under half trace to an unresolved V gene, and the reason for the others is unknown. This sample holds about 70,000 clones; roughly 94% were observed only once. In total, the top ten clones hold about 0.4% of the sample. What was sequenced was T cells isolated from PBMCs. The receptors derive from a human donor in good health.

The chain recombines TRBV19 with TRBJ2-1, with 10 bases identical to TRBD1. The germline V gene encodes CDR1 LNHDA and CDR2 SQIVND (reference sequence). This CDR3 comprises 14 residues. Germline trimming cut 4 bases from V and 9 bases from J; bases unmatched to any gene: 6. In DNA form, the CDR3 reads TGTGCCAGTAGTACCTCCGGGACAGGGGTTGAGCAGTTCTTC. Translated: CASSTSGTGVEQFF.

The V gene is TRBV19, the J gene TRBJ1-4; 11 bases fit TRBD1. CDR1 and CDR2 (germline): LNHDA, SQIVND (reference sequence). CDR3 size: 17 residues. Unmatched junction bases numbered 5, after V lost 5 bases and J lost 0 bases. CDR3 nucleotide sequence: TGTGCCAGTAGTTCCCCGGGACAGGGGGCAACTAATGAAAAACTGTTTTTT. Translated: CASSSPGQGATNEKLFF.

The chain employs TRBV9 and TRBJ2-2; TRBD2 matches 8 bases. Germline V gene sequence: CDR1 SGDLS, CDR2 YYNGEE. The junction had 13 bases not matched to a gene; V was cut back by 4 bases and J by 5 bases. The CDR3 extends over 17 amino acids. The CDR3 loop reads CASSFRTSPGITGELFF. CDR3 DNA sequence: TGTGCCAGCAGCTTCCGGACTAGCCCAGGGATAACCGGGGAGCTGTTTTTT.

This chain links TRBV23-1 with TRBJ2-5; a possible D gene is TRBD1 (6 bases). TRBV23-1 qualifies as an ORF whose function is uncertain. This CDR3 has 14 amino acids. V was cut by 4 bases and J by 8 bases, with 17 bases left in between. The CDR3 sequence: CASSRAWTVSTQYF. CDR3 bases: TGCGCCAGCAGTCGCGCGTGGACAGTAAGTACCCAGTACTTC.

J is TRBJ2-3 and V is TRBV19, with 9 bases aligning to TRBD2. V dropped 2 bases and J dropped 4; count of bases not matched to a gene: 7. CDR3 length: 16 amino acids. Germline V gene lookup returns CDR1 LNHDA and CDR2 SQIVND (reference sequence). CDR3 nucleotides: TGTGCCAGTAGTATATTTAGCGGGAGAGGTTCAGATACGCAGTATTTT. This gives the protein CASSIFSGRGSDTQYF.

The gene calls are TRBV10-2 and TRBJ1-5; TRBD1 agrees at 9 bases. V shed 8 bases and J 6 bases; nucleotides not matched to a gene: 8. Germline V gene data show CDR1 as WSHSY and CDR2 as SAAADI. The CDR3 loop spans 14 amino acids. CDR3 region: CASSGDRARQPQHF. In nucleotides, the CDR3 is TGCGCCAGCTCTGGGGACAGGGCTCGTCAGCCCCAGCATTTT.

In its sample, this clone was seen once. This CDR3 is CAWRGLAGEGQYF. CDR3 in DNA: TGTGCCTGGAGGGGACTAGCCGGAGAGGGGCAGTACTTC. V and J are TRBV30 and TRBJ2-7, with 9 bases aligning to TRBD2. With V trimmed by 3 bases and J by 9 bases, 9 bases remained unmatched. The CDR3 length is 13 residues. Germline V gene data show CDR1 as GTSNPN and CDR2 as SVGIG (reference sequence).

The rearrangement links TRBV27 to TRBJ1-2; D is ambiguous. V was shortened by 3 bases and J by 7 bases, with 12 bases between the two germline ends. Germline V gene data show CDR1 as MNHEY and CDR2 as SMNVEV (reference sequence). The CDR3 totals 13 residues. The CDR3 loop reads CASSLGFGVGYTF. CDR3 DNA: TGTGCCAGCAGTTTGGGTTTCGGGGTTGGCTACACCTTC.

The rearrangement uses TRBV4-3 and TRBJ2-4; D possibly corresponds to TRBD1 (7 bases). The V gene lost 0 bases and the J gene lost 3 bases, with 15 bases spanning the gap. Germline loops: CDR1 LGHNA, CDR2 YSLEER. The CDR3 totals 17 residues. CDR3 nucleotides: TGCGCCAGCAGCCAAGATCTAGGAGGGGGCGTCAAAAACATTCAGTACTTC. This codes for CASSQDLGGGVKNIQYF.

V gene TRBV27 combines with J gene TRBJ1-3; D might be TRBD1 (5 bases). V lost 3 bases and J 0 bases, leaving 21 bases between the germline ends. The CDR3 has 19 residues. Per the germline V gene, CDR1 is MNHEY and CDR2 is SMNVEV (reference sequence). CDR3 in amino acids: CASSLFMENPGFSGNTIYF. Here the CDR3 DNA reads TGTGCCAGCAGTTTGTTTATGGAGAATCCAGGGTTCTCTGGAAACACCATATATTTT.

CDR3 DNA: TGTGCCAGCAGCGTTTATTGGACTGATACAGATACGCAGTATTTT. As protein: CASSVYWTDTDTQYF. The V and J genes are TRBV9 and TRBJ2-3; D perhaps matches TRBD2 (5 bases). V gave up 2 bases and J gave up 3 bases, with 13 bases separating them. In germline, CDR1 is SGDLS, CDR2 YYNGEE. This CDR3 is built from 15 residues.

The chain uses TRBV30 and TRBJ2-7, with 7 bases that match TRBD2. The V gene end was trimmed by 2 bases and the J gene end by 1 base; junction bases not matched to a gene: 5. The CDR3 has 14 residues. The germline CDR1 and CDR2 sequences are GTSNPN and SVGIG (reference sequence). The DNA for the CDR3 is TGTGCCTGGAGTCAATTGGGGGGGTCCTACGAGCAGTACTTC. Translating it yields CAWSQLGGSYEQYF.

The chain recombines TRBV30 with TRBJ2-1; 7 bases match TRBD1. Per germline, CDR1 GTSNPN and CDR2 SVGIG (reference sequence). CDR3 length: 14 residues. V dropped 2 bases and J dropped 9; count of bases not matched to a gene: 10. This chain's CDR3 is CAWSKETGITEQFF. CDR3 nucleotide sequence: TGTGCCTGGAGTAAGGAGACAGGGATCACTGAGCAGTTCTTC.

The chain uses TRBV27 and TRBJ1-5; 7 nucleotides match TRBD1. Germline trimming cut 1 base from V and 8 bases from J; bases unmatched to any gene: 2. Germline values: CDR1 MNHEY, CDR2 SMNVEV (reference sequence). This CDR3 contains 13 residues. As DNA, the CDR3 is TGTGCCAGCAGTTTATACAGGGGTAAGCCCCAGCATTTT. Protein sequence: CASSLYRGKPQHF.

The J gene is TRBJ2-6, the V gene TRBV5-1, with D perhaps TRBD1 (5 bases). Per the germline V gene, CDR1 is SGHRS and CDR2 is YFSETQ. Trimming took off 0 bases at V and 4 bases at J, with 8 bases between the two ends. This CDR3 spans 15 amino acids. CDR3 sequence reads: CASSLEGAGANVLTF. CDR3 coding DNA: TGCGCCAGCAGCTTGGAAGGGGCGGGGGCCAACGTCCTGACTTTC.

This clone showed up just once. The chain employs TRBV11-2 and TRBJ2-5; D might be TRBD2 (5 bases). Per germline, CDR1 SGHAT and CDR2 FQNNGV. Trimming shortened V by 5 bases and J by 0 bases, and 13 bases separated the two germline ends. The CDR3 spans 15 residues. The DNA for the CDR3 is TGTGCCAGCAGCCCAGGCGGACTTTACCAAGAGACCCAGTACTTC. Its protein is CASSPGGLYQETQYF. Combining the CDR3 with reference TRBV11-2 and TRBJ2-5 gives the whole variable domain EAGVAQSPRYKIIEKRQSVAFWCNPISGHATLYWYQQILGQGPKLLIQFQNNGVVDDSQLPKDRFSAERLKGVDSTLKIQPAKLEDSAVYLCASSPGGLYQETQYFGPGTRLLVL.

The chain carries TRBV28 and TRBJ1-1; D unclear. There are 16 residues in the CDR3. Germline CDR1 reads MDHEN; CDR2 reads SYDVKM. Between the trimmed V and J ends, which lost 5 bases and 0 bases, there was a span of 16 bases. The CDR3 sequence is CASSIHKIQVNTEAFF. CDR3 sequence (DNA): TGTGCCAGCAGTATACACAAGATACAAGTGAACACTGAAGCTTTCTTT. Full variable domain (remainder filled in from reference TRBV28 and TRBJ1-1): DVKVTQSSRYLVKRTGEKVFLECVQDMDHENMFWYRQDPGLGLRLIYFSYDVKMKEKGDIPEGYSVSREKKERFSLILESASTNQTSMYLCASSIHKIQVNTEAFFGQGTRLTVV.

The V gene is TRBV2, the J gene TRBJ1-1; 7 nucleotides align to TRBD1. J was trimmed by 1 base and V by 5 bases; bases with no gene match: 10. The CDR3 totals 16 residues. Per the germline V gene, CDR1 is SNHLY and CDR2 is FYNNEI. The CDR3 DNA sequence: TGTGCCAGCAGTAGAGTCAGGAGACAGGGGAACACTGAAGCTTTCTTT. The encoded protein is CASSRVRRQGNTEAFF.

The genes are TRBV7-3 and TRBJ2-2; 8 nucleotides match TRBD1. The CDR3 runs to 15 residues. The junction had 7 bases not matched to a gene; V was cut back by 5 bases and J by 5 bases. Germline assignment: CDR1 SGHTA and CDR2 FQGTGA. Here the CDR3 DNA reads TGTGCCAGCAGCCTGGGACAGGTGGGAACCGGGGAGCTGTTTTTT. It is translated as CASSLGQVGTGELFF.

The V gene is TRBV29-1, the J gene TRBJ1-1; 8 nucleotides match TRBD1. This CDR3 comprises 12 residues. Germline V lookup: CDR1 SQVTM, CDR2 ANQGSEA. The CDR3: CSSSTQGASAFF. DNA for the CDR3: TGCAGTTCATCTACTCAGGGGGCGTCGGCTTTCTTT.

The chain joins TRBV6-4 to TRBJ1-2, with a possible D match to TRBD1 (5 bases). V gave up 5 bases and J gave up 3 bases, with 19 bases separating them. The CDR3 runs to 16 residues. CDR1 and CDR2 from the germline V gene are MRHNA and SNTAGT. CDR3 in amino acids: CASSQWLTTEDYGYTF. The CDR3 bases are TGTGCCAGCAGTCAATGGCTCACGACAGAGGACTATGGCTACACCTTC.

The V gene is TRBV30, the J gene TRBJ2-7; a weak D match, TRBD2 (6 bases). Germline V gene data show CDR1 as GTSNPN and CDR2 as SVGIG (reference sequence). The CDR3 totals 14 residues. V dropped 1 base and J dropped 5 bases, with 15 bases sitting between them. This CDR3 reads CAWSDFGTAHEQYF. The DNA of the CDR3 is TGTGCCTGGAGTGATTTTGGGACTGCCCACGAGCAGTACTTC.

This clone was seen once. The V call is TRBV5-4, the J call TRBJ2-7; 8 nucleotides line up with TRBD2. The germline CDR1 and CDR2 sequences are SGHNT and YYREEE (reference sequence). The CDR3 length is 14 residues. With 0 bases clipped from V and 3 bases from J, the junction kept 2 bases outside the gene matches. CDR3 coding DNA: TGTGCCAGCAGCTTGGCTAGCGGGTTCTACGAGCAGTACTTC. Amino acids: CASSLASGFYEQYF.

This chain connects TRBV4-1 to TRBJ2-2, with 10 bases fitting TRBD1. Germline CDR1 MGHRA, CDR2 YSYEKL. The CDR3 loop spans 14 amino acids. The ends lost 7 bases at V and 4 bases at J; junction bases unmatched: 3. The CDR3 DNA reads as TGCGCCAGCAAGGGGACAGGGGCCACCGGGGAGCTGTTTTTT. Protein sequence: CASKGTGATGELFF.

The CDR3: CASSLGVSGANVLTF. CDR3 coding DNA: TGTGCCAGCAGCCTAGGGGTCTCTGGGGCCAACGTCCTGACTTTC. The V gene is TRBV6-1, the J gene TRBJ2-6; D is possibly TRBD1 (5 bases). This CDR3 is 15 amino acids long. V lost 6 bases, J lost 0 bases, and 9 bases lay in between. The germline V gene encodes CDR1 MNHNS and CDR2 SASEGT.

The rearrangement uses TRBV6-6 and TRBJ1-2; possible D gene TRBD1, 6 bases. The CDR3 spans 14 residues. Germline-derived CDR1 and CDR2 are MNHNY and SVGAGI (reference sequence). V lost 7 bases and J lost 8, with 20 bases in between. In DNA, the CDR3 is TGTGCCAGCAAGGGGGGGTACTTCCAAGGGGGCTACACCTTC. Residues: CASKGGYFQGGYTF.

The rearrangement links TRBV7-2 to TRBJ2-7, with 8 bases fitting TRBD2. The ends lost 1 base at V and 6 bases at J; junction bases unmatched: 8. The germline V gene encodes CDR1 SGHTA and CDR2 FQGNSA. The CDR3 loop spans 15 amino acids. The CDR3 here is CASSLDSAGDSEQYF. CDR3 coding DNA: TGTGCCAGCAGCTTAGACTCAGCGGGAGATAGCGAGCAGTACTTC.

The J gene is TRBJ2-5, the V gene TRBV11-2, with D perhaps TRBD2 (6 bases). The CDR3 extends over 16 amino acids. V was trimmed by 4 bases and J by 5 bases, leaving 20 bases between them. Germline V gene data show CDR1 as SGHAT and CDR2 as FQNNGV. Here the CDR3 reads CASSSGGGISVETQYF. The CDR3 DNA reads TGTGCCAGCAGCTCCGGTGGGGGGATCTCGGTGGAGACCCAGTACTTC.

The chain has TRBV25-1 and TRBJ1-1, with 8 bases that match TRBD1. Trimming cost V 4 bases and J 3 bases; bases outside gene matches: 10. This CDR3 has 16 residues. Germline lookup yields CDR1 MGHDK and CDR2 SYGVNS. The CDR3 spells CASSGEDRVMDTEAFF. CDR3 DNA sequence: TGTGCCAGCAGTGGGGAGGACAGGGTAATGGACACTGAAGCTTTCTTT.

The V and J genes are TRBV28 and TRBJ2-7; TRBD1 aligns across 8 bases. Per germline, CDR1 MDHEN and CDR2 SYDVKM. Trimming took 2 bases from V and 3 from J; bases not matched to a gene: 12. This CDR3 has 17 residues. The CDR3 nucleotides read TGTGCCAGCAGTTTAGTAAGTGGACAGGGTTCCCGCTACGAGCAGTACTTC. Protein: CASSLVSGQGSRYEQYF.